This TCR beta chain was sequenced in a study of identical twins. General study points: The abundant beta clonotypes from cord blood had fewer insertions, and memory repertoires had none of this.

This clonotype appeared a few times. As yet, its antigen is unknown. TCRdb recomputed calls from the 5' RACE reads with MiXCR, one row per CDR3 protein. The sample yields roughly 250,000 distinct CDR3 sequences, more than 12% seen once. This clonotype originated in a woman younger than 30 in good health. Sequences were obtained from memory (CD45RO+) T cells sorted from blood.

CDR3 in DNA: TGTGCCAGCAGCCAAGATAGAGGCGTCCTGACTTTC. This encodes CASSQDRGVLTF. V is TRBV3-1 and J is TRBJ2-6; no clear D gene. The V and J ends lost 0 bases and 12 bases respectively, with 6 bases between them. Germline CDR1 and CDR2: LGHDT and YNNKEL (reference sequence). The CDR3 loop spans 12 amino acids.